Detailed here is one T cell receptor (beta chain). The repertoire was sequenced with immunoSEQ multiplex PCR; TCRdb's copy has only in-frame clones and lacks some. The data contain 94,000 or so clones, about 86% of them singletons. The data derive from a study of blood T cell repertoires in COVID-19. Whole-study context: Material from acute and convalescent COVID-19 was sourced from the United States, Italy and Spain. PBMCs, B-cell-depleted T cells, or T cells provided the cDNA or gDNA that made up the material.

Germline CDR1 reads SGHNT; CDR2 reads YYREEE (reference sequence). The V gene lost 4 bases and the J gene lost 4 bases, with 12 bases spanning the gap. The length of the CDR3 is 13 residues. V and J are TRBV5-4 and TRBJ2-7; a possible D gene is TRBD2 (6 bases). Sequenced: peripheral blood. The clonotype originates from a woman in her 70s with acute or convalescent COVID-19. The CDR3 protein is CASSTRDLYEQYF. The CDR3 DNA sequence: TGTGCCAGCAGCACCAGGGACTTGTACGAGCAGTACTTC. Using reference TRBV5-4 and TRBJ2-7 for the parts outside the CDR3, the full variable domain is ETGVTQSPTHLIKTRGQQVTLRCSSQSGHNTVSWYQQALGQGPQFIFQYYREEENGRGNFPPRFSGLQFPNYSSELNVNALELDDSALYLCASSTRDLYEQYFGPGTRLTVT.